The T cell receptor (beta chain) under discussion was sequenced for a study of blood T cell repertoires in COVID-19. Study information: COVID-19 samples, acute and convalescent, were from the United States, Italy and Spain. PBMCs, B-cell-depleted T cells, or T cells provided the cDNA or gDNA that made up the material.

Authors' data handling: Quantification of nucleated cells was approximated via reference gene primer amplification. Produced via immunoSEQ multiplex PCR; TCRdb's table is partial and in-frame only. D and trimming were read from the DNA, whereas the V and J calls and clone size are those reported in that table. The sample includes roughly 97,000 clones, around three quarters seen only once; the top ten take over 6.5%. The sample taken for sequencing was peripheral blood. The TCR comes from a man between 65 and 80 years old with acute or convalescent COVID-19.

The CDR3 here is CASSPLAGGRETQYF. The CDR3 nucleotides are TGTGCCAGCAGCCCACTAGCGGGAGGGCGGGAGACCCAGTACTTC. The chain joins TRBV3-1 (or the pseudogene TRBV3-2) to TRBJ2-5; 13 bases match TRBD2. Germline-derived CDR1 and CDR2 are LGHDT and YNNKEL (reference sequence). The CDR3 is made up of 15 amino acids. The V segment lost 4 bases and the J segment 5 bases; nucleotides outside the gene matches: 4.